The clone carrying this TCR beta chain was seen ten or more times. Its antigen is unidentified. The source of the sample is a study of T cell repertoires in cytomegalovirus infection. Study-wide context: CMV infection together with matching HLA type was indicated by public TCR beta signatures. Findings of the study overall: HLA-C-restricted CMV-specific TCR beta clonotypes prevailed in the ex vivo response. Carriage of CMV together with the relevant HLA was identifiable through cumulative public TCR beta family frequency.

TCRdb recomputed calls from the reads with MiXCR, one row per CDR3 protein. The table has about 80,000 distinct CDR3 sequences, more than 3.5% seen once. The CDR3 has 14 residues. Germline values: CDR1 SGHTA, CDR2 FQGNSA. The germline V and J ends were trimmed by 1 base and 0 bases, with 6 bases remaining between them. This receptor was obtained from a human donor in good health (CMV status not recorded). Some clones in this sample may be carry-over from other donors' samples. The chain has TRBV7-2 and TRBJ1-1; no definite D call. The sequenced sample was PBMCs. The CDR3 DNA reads TGTGCCAGCAGCTTAGGCTACATGAACACTGAAGCTTTCTTT. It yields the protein CASSLGYMNTEAFF.